The rows below give T cell receptor beta chains drawn from one sample of a study of blood T cell repertoires in COVID-19. The method was immunoSEQ multiplex PCR; TCRdb's version includes in-frame clones alone and lacks a portion of them. The sample has tens of thousands of clones, about 85% seen once; the top ten hold 30% to 35%. Material: peripheral blood. The receptors derive from a woman aged 80 or over with acute or convalescent COVID-19. The CDR3 runs from the conserved cysteine through the conserved F or W. Each record gives: D gene, clone size, J gene, V gene, CDR3 DNA, CDR3 protein. D genes are given only for firm matches. Size values are once, few and many counts, or a class for expanded clones, and some rows have none.

d_gene: TRBD1; abundance: few; j_gene: TRBJ1-1; v_gene: TRBV2; CDR3nt: TGTGCCAGCAGTGCCTCCGGGACAGGGGACACTGAAGCTTTCTTT; CDR3aa: CASSASGTGDTEAFF
d_gene: .; abundance: .; j_gene: TRBJ2-1; v_gene: TRBV27; CDR3nt: TGTGCCAGCAGTCGCTACAATGAGCAGTTCTTC; CDR3aa: CASSRYNEQFF
d_gene: .; abundance: once; j_gene: TRBJ1-1; v_gene: TRBV6-5; CDR3nt: TGTGCCAGCAGTCTCATTTCGACAGATGAAGCTTTCTTT; CDR3aa: CASSLISTDEAFF
d_gene: .; abundance: .; j_gene: TRBJ2-2; v_gene: TRBV2; CDR3nt: TGTGCCAGCAGTGCCGACTCTAGTTTTACCGGGGAGCTGTTTTTT; CDR3aa: CASSADSSFTGELFF
d_gene: .; abundance: .; j_gene: TRBJ2-1; v_gene: TRBV11-2; CDR3nt: TGTGCCAGCAGCAGACAGGGGAGGGATGAGCAGTTCTTC; CDR3aa: CASSRQGRDEQFF
d_gene: TRBD1; abundance: .; j_gene: TRBJ1-4; v_gene: TRBV5-1; CDR3nt: TGCGCCAGCAGCGACAGGGCAGGAGGAGAAAAACTGTTTTTT; CDR3aa: CASSDRAGGEKLFF
d_gene: TRBD2; abundance: .; j_gene: TRBJ2-3; v_gene: TRBV24-1; CDR3nt: TGTGCCACCAGTGATTCGGGACTAGCGGGAACAGATACGCAGTATTTT; CDR3aa: CATSDSGLAGTDTQYF
d_gene: TRBD2; abundance: .; j_gene: TRBJ2-3; v_gene: TRBV10-3; CDR3nt: TGTGCCACCCTAGCGGGGGGCACAGATACGCAGTATTTT; CDR3aa: CATLAGGTDTQYF
d_gene: .; abundance: .; j_gene: TRBJ2-5; v_gene: TRBV3-1/TRBV3-2; CDR3nt: TGTGCCAGCAGCCAAGATTTCAAGACCCAGTACTTC; CDR3aa: CASSQDFKTQYF
d_gene: TRBD2; abundance: .; j_gene: TRBJ2-1; v_gene: TRBV5-1; CDR3nt: TGCGCCAGCTCTCGGGAGGGTGAGCAGTTCTTC; CDR3aa: CASSREGEQFF
d_gene: TRBD1; abundance: .; j_gene: TRBJ2-3; v_gene: TRBV16; CDR3nt: TGTGCCAGCAGCCCGGACAGGGGCGCGCAGTATTTT; CDR3aa: CASSPDRGAQYF
d_gene: .; abundance: .; j_gene: TRBJ1-1; v_gene: TRBV6-5; CDR3nt: TGTGCCAGCAGGCGGACACACTCGAACACTGAAGCTTTCTTT; CDR3aa: CASRRTHSNTEAFF
d_gene: TRBD2; abundance: .; j_gene: TRBJ2-1; v_gene: TRBV13; CDR3nt: TGTGCCAGCAGCCCTCGTCCCGGGACTAGCGGTCTGGGCAATCAGTTCTTC; CDR3aa: CASSPRPGTSGLGNQFF
d_gene: .; abundance: .; j_gene: TRBJ2-5; v_gene: TRBV4-2; CDR3nt: TGTGCCAGCAGCCAAGCGGTTACAGGGCCACGATTCCAAGAGACCCAGTACTTC; CDR3aa: CASSQAVTGPRFQETQYF
d_gene: .; abundance: .; j_gene: TRBJ2-1; v_gene: TRBV4-2; CDR3nt: TGTGCCAGCAGCCAAGATTTGCGGCAAAACAATGAGCAGTTCTTC; CDR3aa: CASSQDLRQNNEQFF
d_gene: .; abundance: .; j_gene: TRBJ1-6; v_gene: TRBV3-1/TRBV3-2; CDR3nt: TGTGCCAGCAGCCAAGTTAGTCAAAATTCACCCCTCCACTTT; CDR3aa: CASSQVSQNSPLHF
d_gene: TRBD2; abundance: .; j_gene: TRBJ2-7; v_gene: TRBV18; CDR3nt: TGTGCCAGCTCACCACCGATTACGGAGCGGGGGAGTAACGAGCAGTACTTC; CDR3aa: CASSPPITERGSNEQYF
d_gene: .; abundance: .; j_gene: TRBJ2-5; v_gene: TRBV15; CDR3nt: TGTGCCACCAGCACTTCCACTCGGGAGACCCAGTACTTC; CDR3aa: CATSTSTRETQYF
d_gene: TRBD1; abundance: once; j_gene: TRBJ1-3; v_gene: TRBV30; CDR3nt: TGTGCCTGGAGTCCAAGGGGACAGATCTCTGGAAACACCATATATTTT; CDR3aa: CAWSPRGQISGNTIYF
d_gene: TRBD2; abundance: .; j_gene: TRBJ2-7; v_gene: TRBV28; CDR3nt: TGTGCCAGCAGTCCTTCCGGGACTAGCGGGAGGGCTGGGTACGAGCAGTACTTC; CDR3aa: CASSPSGTSGRAGYEQYF
d_gene: .; abundance: .; j_gene: TRBJ2-2; v_gene: TRBV2; CDR3nt: TGTGCCAGCAGTGAAGGGGCGGGCCTGGACGGGGAGCTGTTTTTT; CDR3aa: CASSEGAGLDGELFF
d_gene: TRBD1; abundance: .; j_gene: TRBJ2-7; v_gene: TRBV5-6; CDR3nt: TGTGCCAGCAGCGTCCGGGACAGGGGGCTCTACGAGCAGTACTTC; CDR3aa: CASSVRDRGLYEQYF
d_gene: .; abundance: few; j_gene: TRBJ2-2; v_gene: TRBV14; CDR3nt: TGTGCCAGCAGCCAGGTCAGGGGACCCAACACCGGGGAGCTGTTTTTT; CDR3aa: CASSQVRGPNTGELFF